The clone carrying this TCR beta chain appeared a few times. This CDR3 is built from 14 residues. The junction had 7 bases not matched to a gene; V was cut back by 5 bases and J by 8 bases. Germline V gene data show CDR1 as SGHVS and CDR2 as FQNEAQ. The entry originates in a study of blood T cell repertoires in COVID-19. Looking at the study overall: Sources were T cells, B-cell-depleted T cells, or PBMCs; the material itself was cDNA or gDNA.

Generated by immunoSEQ multiplex PCR, the TCRdb table keeps only in-frame clones and is missing some. The data hold 250,000 to 350,000 clones, with around 85% observed a single time. The V call is TRBV7-8, the J call TRBJ1-4; 8 bases are a match to TRBD1. The sequenced material came from peripheral blood. The sequence came from a human donor with COVID-19, enrolled during active disease. The donor label of this sample is uncertain. CDR3 sequence reads: CASSTGQVEEKLFF. In DNA, the CDR3 is TGTGCCAGCAGCACGGGACAGGTGGAGGAAAAACTGTTTTTT.